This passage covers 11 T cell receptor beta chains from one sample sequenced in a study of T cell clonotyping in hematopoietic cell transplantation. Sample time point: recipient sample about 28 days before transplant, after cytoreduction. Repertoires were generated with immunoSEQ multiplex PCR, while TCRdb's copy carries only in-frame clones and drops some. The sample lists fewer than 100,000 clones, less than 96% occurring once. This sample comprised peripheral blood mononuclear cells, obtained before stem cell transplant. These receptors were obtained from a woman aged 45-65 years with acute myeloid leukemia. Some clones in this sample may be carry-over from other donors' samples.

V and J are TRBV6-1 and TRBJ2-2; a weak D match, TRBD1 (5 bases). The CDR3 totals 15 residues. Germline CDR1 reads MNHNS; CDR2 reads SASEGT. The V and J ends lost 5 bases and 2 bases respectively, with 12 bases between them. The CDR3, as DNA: TGTGCCAGCAGTCTTGCCGACAGAAACACCGGGGAGCTGTTTTTT. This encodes CASSLADRNTGELFF.

The CDR3 loop is CASKFRQGLDGYTF. Here the CDR3 DNA reads TGTGCCAGCAAATTCCGGCAGGGACTGGATGGCTACACCTTC. The rearrangement links TRBV6-5 to TRBJ1-2; perhaps TRBD1 as D (5 bases). The CDR3 is 14 amino acids. V was shortened by 7 bases and J by 6 bases, with 18 bases between the two germline ends. Germline CDR1 is MNHEY and CDR2 is SVGAGI.

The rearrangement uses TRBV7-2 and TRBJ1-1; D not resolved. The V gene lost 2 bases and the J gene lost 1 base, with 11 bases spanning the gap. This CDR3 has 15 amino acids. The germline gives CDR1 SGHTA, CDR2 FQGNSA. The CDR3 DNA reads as TGTGCCAGCAGCTTACTCGCCAGTTCGAACACTGAAGCTTTCTTT. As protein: CASSLLASSNTEAFF.

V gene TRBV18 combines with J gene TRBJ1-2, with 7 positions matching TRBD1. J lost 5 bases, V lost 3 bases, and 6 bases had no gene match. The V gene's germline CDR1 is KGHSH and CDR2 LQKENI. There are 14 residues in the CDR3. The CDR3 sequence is CASSPAGQIYGYTF. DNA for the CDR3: TGTGCCAGCTCACCCGCGGGACAGATATATGGCTACACCTTC.

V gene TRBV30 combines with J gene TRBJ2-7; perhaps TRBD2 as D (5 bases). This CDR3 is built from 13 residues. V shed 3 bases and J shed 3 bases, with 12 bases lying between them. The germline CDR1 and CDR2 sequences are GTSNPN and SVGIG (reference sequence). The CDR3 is CAWRRERDYEQYF. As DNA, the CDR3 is TGTGCCTGGAGGAGGGAGAGGGACTACGAGCAGTACTTC.

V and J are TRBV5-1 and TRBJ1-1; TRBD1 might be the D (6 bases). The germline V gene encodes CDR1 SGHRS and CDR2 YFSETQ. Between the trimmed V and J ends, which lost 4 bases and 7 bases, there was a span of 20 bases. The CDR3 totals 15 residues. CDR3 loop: CASSTGRAQGIEAFF. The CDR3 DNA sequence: TGCGCCAGCAGCACCGGGAGGGCGCAGGGGATTGAAGCTTTCTTT. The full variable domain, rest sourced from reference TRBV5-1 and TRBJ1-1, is KAGVTQTPRYLIKTRGQQVTLSCSPISGHRSVSWYQQTPGQGLQFLFEYFSETQRNKGNFPGRFSGRQFSNSRSEMNVSTLELGDSALYLCASSTGRAQGIEAFFGQGTRLTVV.

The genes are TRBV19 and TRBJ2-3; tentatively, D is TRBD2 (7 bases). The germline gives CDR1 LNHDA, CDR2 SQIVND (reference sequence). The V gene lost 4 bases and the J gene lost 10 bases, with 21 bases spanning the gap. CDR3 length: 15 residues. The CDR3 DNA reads TGTGCCAGTAGTACCTCTGGGGGGGGGCAGGCGGCGCAGTATTTT. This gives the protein CASSTSGGGQAAQYF.

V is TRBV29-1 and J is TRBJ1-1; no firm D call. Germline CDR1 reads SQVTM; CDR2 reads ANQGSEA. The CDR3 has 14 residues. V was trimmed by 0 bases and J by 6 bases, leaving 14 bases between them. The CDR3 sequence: CSVEDWELMSEAFF. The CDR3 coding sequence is TGCAGCGTTGAAGATTGGGAGCTTATGTCTGAAGCTTTCTTT.

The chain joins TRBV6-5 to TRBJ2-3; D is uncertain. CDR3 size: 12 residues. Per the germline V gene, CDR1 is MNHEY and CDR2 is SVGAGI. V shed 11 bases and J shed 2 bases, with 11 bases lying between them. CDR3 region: CARNRYTDTQYF. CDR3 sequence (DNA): TGTGCCCGAAACCGATACACAGATACGCAGTATTTT.

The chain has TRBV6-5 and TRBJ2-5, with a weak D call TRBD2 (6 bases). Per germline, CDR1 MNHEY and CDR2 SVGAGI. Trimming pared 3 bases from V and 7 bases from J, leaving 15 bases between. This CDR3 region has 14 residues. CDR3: CASSYTGGSGTQYF. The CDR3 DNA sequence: TGTGCCAGCAGTTATACTGGGGGGTCGGGGACCCAGTACTTC.

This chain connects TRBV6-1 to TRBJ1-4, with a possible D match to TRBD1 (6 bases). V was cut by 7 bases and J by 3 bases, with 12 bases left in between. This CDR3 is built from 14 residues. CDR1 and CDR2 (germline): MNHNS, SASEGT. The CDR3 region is CASNGGQANEKLFF. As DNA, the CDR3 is TGTGCCAGCAATGGGGGCCAGGCTAATGAAAAACTGTTTTTT.